This T cell receptor (beta chain) was obtained from a study of T cell responses to AZD1222 COVID-19 vaccine. This CDR3 comprises 14 residues. CDR1 is SGDLS and CDR2 is YYNGEE in the germline V gene. The J segment lost 2 bases and the V segment lost 4 bases, leaving 4 bases of the junction unmatched. Assay: immunoSEQ multiplex PCR; the TCRdb copy retains only in-frame clones and omits some. This table has some 49,000 clones, around three quarters appearing once. This receptor was identified in an adult in good health. The source was peripheral blood, collected on day 0 of AZD1222 vaccination. This chain uses TRBV9 with TRBJ2-3; 7 bases map to TRBD2. CDR3 in amino acids: CASSPRGDTDTQYF. For the CDR3, the DNA is TGTGCCAGCAGCCCCCGGGGGGACACAGATACGCAGTATTTT.